Following are 15 T cell receptor beta chains from one sample sequenced in a study of CD8 T cells in ankylosing spondylitis. TCRdb redid the calling of the 5' RACE reads with MiXCR, one entry per CDR3 protein. The sample holds some 130,000 distinct CDR3 sequences, roughly an eighth seen once. Sample: blood, either unsorted or a sorted T cell fraction (not recorded which). The receptors were sampled from a female donor with ankylosing spondylitis or in good health (not recorded which).

This clonotype was seen repeatedly, ten times or more. This chain connects TRBV25-1 to TRBJ2-1; 10 bases map to TRBD2. The CDR3 totals 15 residues. Germline V lookup: CDR1 MGHDK, CDR2 SYGVNS. J lost 3 bases, V lost 5 bases, and 4 bases had no gene match. CDR3: CASSSASGGYNEQFF. Here the CDR3 DNA reads TGTGCCAGCAGTTCGGCTAGCGGGGGCTACAATGAGCAGTTCTTC.

This clonotype was counted many times. This chain joins TRBV7-9 and TRBJ1-3; no clear D. This CDR3 contains 17 residues. From germline, CDR1 is SEHNR and CDR2 FQNEAQ (reference sequence). V was clipped by 5 bases and J by 0 bases, with 17 bases between them. CDR3 amino acids: CASSERGRSNSGNTIYF. CDR3 bases: TGTGCCAGCAGCGAGAGAGGACGGTCCAACTCTGGAAACACCATATATTTT. Complete variable domain (other parts from reference TRBV7-9 and TRBJ1-3): DTGVSQNPRHKITKRGQNVTFRCDPISEHNRLYWYRQTLGQGPEFLTYFQNEAQLEKSRLLSDRFSAERPKGSFSTLEIQRTEQGDSAMYLCASSERGRSNSGNTIYFGEGSWLTVV.

This clonotype was recorded many times. The chain carries TRBV10-2 and TRBJ2-7; D assignment may be TRBD1 or TRBD2 (6 bases each). From germline, CDR1 is WSHSY and CDR2 SAAADI. This CDR3 comprises 14 residues. Trimming took 6 bases from V and 3 from J, leaving 15 bases between them. In nucleotides, the CDR3 is TGCGCCAGCAGGGTCAGGGGAGGAGGCTACGAGCAGTACTTC. It encodes CASRVRGGGYEQYF.

The genes are TRBV7-6 and TRBJ2-7, with D possibly matching TRBD1 (6 bases). Germline-derived CDR1 and CDR2 are SGHVS and FNYEAQ. This CDR3 region has 12 residues. Trimming took off 8 bases at V and 3 bases at J, with 11 bases between the two ends. This chain's CDR3 is CASGSDSYEQYF. As DNA, the CDR3 is TGTGCCAGCGGCTCGGACAGCTACGAGCAGTACTTC.

This clonotype was observed many times. The J gene is TRBJ2-7, the V gene TRBV12-3 or TRBV12-4, with TRBD1 matching over 9 bases. The CDR3 contains 14 residues. After removal of 6 bases from V and 3 bases from J, the junction contained 6 bases not matched to a gene. The CDR3 sequence: CASSHRGRDYEQYF. The CDR3 region has the DNA TGTGCCAGCAGCCACAGGGGGCGAGACTACGAGCAGTACTTC.

This clonotype was counted ten times or more. The chain recombines TRBV20-1 with TRBJ2-7; 10 bases are shared with TRBD2. CDR1 is DFQATT and CDR2 is SNEGSKA in the germline V gene (reference sequence). The CDR3 length is 14 residues. V lost 6 bases and J lost 2; bases outside the gene matches: 7. CDR3 sequence (DNA): TGCAGTGCAGACGGCCTAGCGGGGGCCTACGAGCAGTACTTC. It codes for CSADGLAGAYEQYF.

As for this clonotype: This could be a read error, since a much larger clone is one nucleotide away. The chain links TRBV7-2 to TRBJ2-2; no clear D. The CDR3 has 13 amino acids. Germline V gene lookup returns CDR1 SGHTA and CDR2 FQGNSA. Between the trimmed V and J ends, which lost 5 bases and 3 bases, there was a span of 7 bases. CDR3 in DNA: TGTGCCAGCAGCCCCCAGGACACCGGGGAGCTGTTTTTT. As protein: CASSPQDTGELFF.

This clonotype has ten or more counts. CDR3 sequence reads: CASSTDRGQYNEQFF. The CDR3 DNA reads TGCGCCAGCAGCACCGACAGGGGCCAGTACAATGAGCAGTTCTTC. V is TRBV5-1 and J is TRBJ2-1, with 8 bases aligning to TRBD1. Germline trimming cut 4 bases from V and 4 bases from J; bases unmatched to any gene: 7. The CDR3 has 15 residues. Germline CDR1 SGHRS, CDR2 YFSETQ.

About this clonotype: One junction end does not reproduce the germline sequence, and a read error may be involved. This rearrangement joins TRBV10-3 to TRBJ1-1; TRBD1 is a possible D gene (5 bases). Germline V gene lookup returns CDR1 ENHRY and CDR2 SYGVKD. CDR3 length: 12 residues. The CDR3 reads CAISDQGREALF. The DNA of the CDR3 is TGTGCCATCAGTGACCAAGGCAGGGAAGCTCTCTTT.

In this sample, this clonotype turned up many times. The chain is built from TRBV7-3 and TRBJ2-2; D may be TRBD1 (6 bases). With 2 bases removed from V and 1 base from J, the gap between germline ends came to 8 bases. The CDR3 runs to 15 residues. CDR1 is SGHTA and CDR2 is FQGTGA in the germline V gene. CDR3 DNA: TGTGCCAGCAGCTTATTGGGACAGAACACCGGGGAGCTGTTTTTT. Translation gives CASSLLGQNTGELFF.

The gene calls are TRBV18 and TRBJ2-3; 16 nucleotides line up with TRBD2. In germline, CDR1 is KGHSH, CDR2 LQKENI. V lost 5 bases to trimming and J lost 3 bases; unmatched junction nucleotides: 11. The CDR3 length is 19 residues. The chain's CDR3 is CASSTIGTSGGARTDTQYF. The CDR3 nucleotides read TGTGCCAGCTCAACCATCGGGACTAGCGGGGGGGCCCGGACAGATACGCAGTATTTT.

This clonotype was seen many times. The CDR3, as DNA: TGTGCCACCAGCAGTATCCGGTCAGATACGCAGTATTTT. Protein sequence: CATSSIRSDTQYF. V and J are TRBV15 and TRBJ2-3, with D unclear. Germline V gene data show CDR1 as LNHNV and CDR2 as YYDKDF (reference sequence). The CDR3 is made up of 13 amino acids. V shed 3 bases and J shed 4 bases, with 8 bases lying between them.

A single count supports this clonotype. A much more abundant neighbour one base away suggests this may be a read error. No conserved phenylalanine or tryptophan is present at the end of the CDR3, so a read error is the likely explanation. The J gene is TRBJ1-1, the V gene TRBV20-1, with D tentatively TRBD1 (5 bases). Germline values: CDR1 DFQATT, CDR2 SNEGSKA (reference sequence). The CDR3 length is 15 residues. V dropped 0 bases and J dropped 1 base, with 12 bases sitting between them. The DNA for the CDR3 is TGCAGTGCTAGAGATCGTAGGACACGGAACACTGAAGCTTTCCTT. This gives the protein CSARDRRTRNTEAFL.

This clonotype has at least ten counts. The chain carries TRBV5-4 and TRBJ1-5, with D hard to call. Germline assignment: CDR1 SGHNT and CDR2 YYREEE (reference sequence). V lost 0 bases and J 0 bases, leaving 10 bases between the germline ends. The CDR3 sequence is 16 residues long. The CDR3 spells CASSLATYNSNQPQHF. DNA of the CDR3: TGTGCCAGCAGCTTGGCAACATACAATAGCAATCAGCCCCAGCATTTT. Complete variable domain (other parts from reference TRBV5-4 and TRBJ1-5): ETGVTQSPTHLIKTRGQQVTLRCSSQSGHNTVSWYQQALGQGPQFIFQYYREEENGRGNFPPRFSGLQFPNYSSELNVNALELDDSALYLCASSLATYNSNQPQHFGDGTRLSIL.

This clonotype was found many times. This rearrangement joins TRBV3-1 to TRBJ1-5, with D possibly TRBD1 on 6 matching bases. The CDR3 extends over 14 amino acids. Germline assignment: CDR1 LGHDT and CDR2 YNNKEL (reference sequence). V was shortened by 4 bases and J by 4 bases, with 11 bases between the two germline ends. Here the CDR3 reads CASSPRDTNQPQHF. CDR3 coding DNA: TGTGCCAGCAGCCCCCGGGACACAAATCAGCCCCAGCATTTT.